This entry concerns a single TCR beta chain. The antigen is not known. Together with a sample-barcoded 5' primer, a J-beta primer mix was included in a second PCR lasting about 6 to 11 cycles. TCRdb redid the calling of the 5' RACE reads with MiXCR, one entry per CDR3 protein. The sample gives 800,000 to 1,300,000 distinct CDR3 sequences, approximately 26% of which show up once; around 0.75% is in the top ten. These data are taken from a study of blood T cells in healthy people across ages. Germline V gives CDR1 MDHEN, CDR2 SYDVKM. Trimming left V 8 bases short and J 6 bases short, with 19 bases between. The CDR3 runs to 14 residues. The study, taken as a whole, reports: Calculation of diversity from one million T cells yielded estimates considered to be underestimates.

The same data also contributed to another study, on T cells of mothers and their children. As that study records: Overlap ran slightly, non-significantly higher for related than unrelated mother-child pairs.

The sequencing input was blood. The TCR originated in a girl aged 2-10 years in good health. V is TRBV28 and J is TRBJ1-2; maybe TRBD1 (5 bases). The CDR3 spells CASYDGGFNNGYTF. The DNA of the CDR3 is TGTGCCAGCTATGACGGGGGATTTAATAATGGCTACACCTTC.